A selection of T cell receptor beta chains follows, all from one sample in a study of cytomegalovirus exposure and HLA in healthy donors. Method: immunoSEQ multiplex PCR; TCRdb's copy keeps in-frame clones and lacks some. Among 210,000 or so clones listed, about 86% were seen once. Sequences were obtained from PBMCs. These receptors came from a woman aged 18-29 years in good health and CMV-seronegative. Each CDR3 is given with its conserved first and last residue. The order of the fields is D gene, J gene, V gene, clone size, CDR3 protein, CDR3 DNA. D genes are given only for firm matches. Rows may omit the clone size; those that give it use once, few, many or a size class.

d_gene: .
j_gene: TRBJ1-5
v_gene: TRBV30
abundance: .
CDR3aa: CAWSASRYSNQPQHF
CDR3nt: TGTGCCTGGAGTGCATCCAGATATAGCAATCAGCCCCAGCATTTT

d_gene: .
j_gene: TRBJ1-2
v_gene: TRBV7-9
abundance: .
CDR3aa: CASSPPGRNGYTF
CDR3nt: TGTGCCAGCAGCCCACCGGGGAGAAATGGCTACACCTTC

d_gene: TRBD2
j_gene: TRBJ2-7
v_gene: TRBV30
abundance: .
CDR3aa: CAWSNKEGGTPGSYEQYF
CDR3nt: TGTGCCTGGAGTAATAAGGAGGGAGGGACTCCGGGATCCTACGAGCAGTACTTC

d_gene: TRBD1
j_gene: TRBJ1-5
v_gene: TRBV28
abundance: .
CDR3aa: CASSPGTGVWGNQPQHF
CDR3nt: TGTGCCAGCAGTCCTGGGACAGGGGTCTGGGGCAATCAGCCCCAGCATTTT

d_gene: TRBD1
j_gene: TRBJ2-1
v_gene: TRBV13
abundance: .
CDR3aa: CASSPRDRGRRDNEQFF
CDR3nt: TGTGCCAGCAGCCCACGGGACAGGGGGCGGAGGGACAATGAGCAGTTCTTC

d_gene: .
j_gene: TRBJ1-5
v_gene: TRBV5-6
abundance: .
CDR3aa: CASSRGMDGGNQPQHF
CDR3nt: TGTGCCAGCAGCCGCGGGATGGACGGTGGCAATCAGCCCCAGCATTTT

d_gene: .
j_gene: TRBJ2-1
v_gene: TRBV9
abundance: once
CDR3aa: CASSVSGSYNEQFF
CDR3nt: TGTGCCAGCAGCGTCTCGGGCTCCTACAATGAGCAGTTCTTC

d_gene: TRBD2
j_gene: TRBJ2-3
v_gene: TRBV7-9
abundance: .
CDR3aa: CASSGRGGGGTDTQYF
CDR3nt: TGTGCCAGCAGCGGCCGGGGGGGCGGGGGCACAGATACGCAGTATTTT

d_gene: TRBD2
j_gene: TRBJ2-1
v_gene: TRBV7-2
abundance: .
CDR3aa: CASSLVSGRGNEQFF
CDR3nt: TGTGCCAGCAGCTTGGTGAGCGGGAGAGGCAATGAGCAGTTCTTC

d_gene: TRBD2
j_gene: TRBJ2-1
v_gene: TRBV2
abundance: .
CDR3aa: CASSYRRLAGPNEQFF
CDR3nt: TGTGCCAGCAGTTACCGCCGACTAGCGGGACCCAATGAGCAGTTCTTC

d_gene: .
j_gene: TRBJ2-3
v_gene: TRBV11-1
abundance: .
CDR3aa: CASSLIASARATSTDTQYF
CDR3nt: TGTGCCAGCAGCTTGATCGCCTCTGCCAGGGCCACTAGCACAGATACGCAGTATTTT

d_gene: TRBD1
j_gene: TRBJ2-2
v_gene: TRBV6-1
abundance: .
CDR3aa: CASSEIVGDRDTGELFF
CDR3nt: TGTGCCAGCAGTGAAATAGTAGGGGACAGGGACACCGGGGAGCTGTTTTTT

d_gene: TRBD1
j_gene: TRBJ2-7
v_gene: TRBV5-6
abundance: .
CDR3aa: CASSSYRDRGDEQYF
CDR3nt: TGTGCCAGCAGCTCGTACCGGGACAGGGGAGACGAGCAGTACTTC

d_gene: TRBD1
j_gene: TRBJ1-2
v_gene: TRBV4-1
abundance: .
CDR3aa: CASSQHRDRNNYGYTF
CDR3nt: TGCGCCAGCAGCCAACACCGGGACAGAAATAACTATGGCTACACCTTC

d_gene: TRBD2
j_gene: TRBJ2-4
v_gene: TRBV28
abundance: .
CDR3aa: CASTSGRQNIQYF
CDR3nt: TGTGCCAGCACCAGCGGGAGGCAAAACATTCAGTACTTC

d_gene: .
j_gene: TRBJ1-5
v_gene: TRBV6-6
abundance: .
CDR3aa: CASSYEGGNQPQHF
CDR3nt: TGTGCCAGCAGTTACGAGGGGGGCAATCAGCCCCAGCATTTT

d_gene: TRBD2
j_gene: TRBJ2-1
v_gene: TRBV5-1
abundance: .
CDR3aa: CASSLAGLAGDKQFF
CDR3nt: TGCGCCAGCAGCTTGGCAGGACTAGCGGGAGACAAGCAGTTCTTC

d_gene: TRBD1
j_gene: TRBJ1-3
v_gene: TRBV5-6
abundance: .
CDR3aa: CASSLPGQGASGNTIYF
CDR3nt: TGTGCCAGCAGCTTACCGGGACAGGGGGCCTCTGGAAACACCATATATTTT

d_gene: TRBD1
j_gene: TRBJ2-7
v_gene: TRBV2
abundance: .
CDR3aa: CASSAPGQVYYEQYF
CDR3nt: TGTGCCAGCAGTGCCCCGGGACAGGTTTACTACGAGCAGTACTTC

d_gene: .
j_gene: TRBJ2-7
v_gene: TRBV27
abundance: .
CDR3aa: CASSLGRGYEQYF
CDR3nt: TGTGCCAGCAGTTTAGGCAGGGGTTACGAGCAGTACTTC

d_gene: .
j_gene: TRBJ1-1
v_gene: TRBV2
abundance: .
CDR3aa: CASRGGGAMTEAFF
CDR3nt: TGTGCCAGCCGTGGAGGGGGGGCTATGACTGAAGCTTTCTTT

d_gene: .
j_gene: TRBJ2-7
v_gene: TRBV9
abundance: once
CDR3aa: CASSPGGNPTYEQYF
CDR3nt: TGTGCCAGCAGCCCAGGGGGGAATCCCACCTACGAGCAGTACTTC

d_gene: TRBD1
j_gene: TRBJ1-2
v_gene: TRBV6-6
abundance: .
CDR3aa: CASSLNRGLQFFGYTF
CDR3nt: TGTGCCAGCAGCCTGAACAGGGGGCTGCAATTCTTTGGCTACACCTTC

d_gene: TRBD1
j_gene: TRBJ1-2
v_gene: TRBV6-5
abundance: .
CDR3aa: CASRTGGAGYGYTF
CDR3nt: TGTGCCAGCAGAACAGGGGGCGCAGGCTATGGCTACACCTTC

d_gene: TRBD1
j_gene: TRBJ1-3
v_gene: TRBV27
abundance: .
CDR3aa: CASRLQGSSGNTIYF
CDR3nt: TGTGCCAGCAGATTACAGGGGTCCTCTGGAAACACCATATATTTT

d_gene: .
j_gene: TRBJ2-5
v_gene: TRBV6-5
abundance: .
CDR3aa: CASSRRGLGVETQYF
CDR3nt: TGTGCCAGCAGTCGAAGGGGTTTAGGGGTAGAGACCCAGTACTTC

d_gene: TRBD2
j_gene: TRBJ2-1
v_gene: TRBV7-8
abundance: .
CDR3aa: CASSLADAGDNEQFF
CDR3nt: TGTGCCAGCAGCTTAGCGGACGCGGGAGACAATGAGCAGTTCTTC

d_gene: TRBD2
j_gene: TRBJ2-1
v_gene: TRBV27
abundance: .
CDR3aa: CASSTSGRSPGYNEQFF
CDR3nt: TGTGCCAGCTCAACTAGCGGGAGATCCCCGGGGTACAATGAGCAGTTCTTC

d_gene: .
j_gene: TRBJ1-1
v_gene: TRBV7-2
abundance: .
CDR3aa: CASSLGHRINTEAFF
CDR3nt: TGTGCCAGCAGCTTAGGTCACAGGATCAACACTGAAGCTTTCTTT

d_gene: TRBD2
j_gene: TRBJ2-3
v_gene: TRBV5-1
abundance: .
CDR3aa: CASSGGLAGRGTDTQYF
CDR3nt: TGCGCCAGCAGCGGGGGACTAGCGGGAAGGGGCACAGATACGCAGTATTTT

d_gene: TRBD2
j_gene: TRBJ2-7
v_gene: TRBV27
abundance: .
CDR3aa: CASSPRTSGPYEQYF
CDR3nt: TGTGCCAGCAGTCCACGGACTAGCGGCCCCTACGAGCAGTACTTC

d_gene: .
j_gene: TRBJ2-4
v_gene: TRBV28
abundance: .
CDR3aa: CASSLGGGSENIQYF
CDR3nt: TGTGCCAGCAGTTTGGGGGGAGGATCGGAAAACATTCAGTACTTC

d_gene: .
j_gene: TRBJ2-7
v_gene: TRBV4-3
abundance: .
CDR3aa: CASSQDSLSSYEQYF
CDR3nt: TGCGCCAGCAGCCAAGATTCCCTGTCGTCCTACGAGCAGTACTTC